The T cell receptor beta chain described here comes from a study of T-cell memory formation after mild COVID-19. Study details: TCR clusters showed largely donor specificity.

A single record per CDR3 protein comes from TCRdb applying MiXCR to the 5' RACE reads. The sample contains hundreds of thousands of distinct CDR3 sequences, 17% of which appear only once. The V segment lost 4 bases and the J segment 2 bases; nucleotides outside the gene matches: 3. The CDR3 runs 16 residues. Germline-derived CDR1 and CDR2 are MGHRA and YSYEKL. The receptor's source is an adult woman who had mild COVID-19 (a few samples of this study predate the infection). Cell type and time point are not known. Sample: PBMCs or a T cell subset sorted from them (not recorded which). The chain links TRBV4-1 to TRBJ2-5, with TRBD2 identical over 14 bases. The CDR3 loop is CASSPGTSGRQETQYF. The CDR3 DNA reads as TGCGCCAGCAGCCCTGGGACTAGCGGGAGACAAGAGACCCAGTACTTC.